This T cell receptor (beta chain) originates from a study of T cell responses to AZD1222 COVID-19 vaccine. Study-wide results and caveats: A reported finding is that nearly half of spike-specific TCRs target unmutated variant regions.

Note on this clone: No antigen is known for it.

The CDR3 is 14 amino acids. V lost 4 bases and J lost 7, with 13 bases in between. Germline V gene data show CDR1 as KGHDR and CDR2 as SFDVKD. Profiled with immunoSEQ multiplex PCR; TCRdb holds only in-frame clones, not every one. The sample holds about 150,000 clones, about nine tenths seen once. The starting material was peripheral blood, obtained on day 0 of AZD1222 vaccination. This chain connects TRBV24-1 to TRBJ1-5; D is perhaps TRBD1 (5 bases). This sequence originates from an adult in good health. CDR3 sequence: CATSDNQGLQPQHF. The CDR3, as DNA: TGTGCCACCAGTGACAACCAGGGTTTGCAGCCCCAGCATTTT.